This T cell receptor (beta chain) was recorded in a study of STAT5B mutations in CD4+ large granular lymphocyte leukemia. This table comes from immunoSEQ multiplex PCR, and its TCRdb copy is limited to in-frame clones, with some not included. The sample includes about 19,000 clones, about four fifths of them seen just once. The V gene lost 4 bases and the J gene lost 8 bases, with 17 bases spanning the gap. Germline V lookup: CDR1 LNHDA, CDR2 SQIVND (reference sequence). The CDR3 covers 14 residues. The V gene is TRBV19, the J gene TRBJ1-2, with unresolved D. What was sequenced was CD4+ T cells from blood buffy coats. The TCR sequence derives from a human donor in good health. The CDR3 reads CASSSGVGKGGYTF. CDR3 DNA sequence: TGTGCCAGTAGTAGCGGGGTAGGGAAGGGCGGCTACACCTTC.